The 14 T cell receptor beta chains listed next were all sequenced from one sample in a study of blood T cell repertoires in COVID-19. TCRdb's table, derived via immunoSEQ multiplex PCR, lists solely in-frame clones and lacks some. Here the sample spans about 170,000 clones, around 85% being singletons. The sequenced sample consisted of peripheral blood. The source of these receptors is a human donor with acute or convalescent COVID-19. The donor label of this sample is uncertain.

This chain connects TRBV6-5 to TRBJ1-5; weak D call: TRBD1 (6 bases). CDR3 size: 15 residues. Germline CDR1 MNHEY, CDR2 SVGAGI. With 6 bases removed from V and 2 bases from J, the gap between germline ends came to 14 bases. In nucleotides, the CDR3 is TGTGCCAGCAGCCACGGACAGCCAGGCAATCAGCCCCAGCATTTT. This encodes CASSHGQPGNQPQHF.

The chain carries TRBV6-1 and TRBJ2-4, with 9 bases that match TRBD1. The V and J ends lost 2 bases and 6 bases, in that order; junction bases with no gene match: 2. Germline-derived CDR1 and CDR2 are MNHNS and SASEGT. There are 14 residues in the CDR3. Here the CDR3 reads CASSERTGVNIQYF. In DNA form, the CDR3 reads TGTGCCAGCAGTGAAAGGACAGGGGTAAACATTCAGTACTTC.

The rearrangement uses TRBV19 and TRBJ1-5; tentatively, D is TRBD1 (5 bases). V shed 0 bases and J shed 6 bases, with 9 bases lying between them. The germline CDR1 and CDR2 sequences are LNHDA and SQIVND (reference sequence). The CDR3 has 14 amino acids. The CDR3 reads CASSIEGHSQPQHF. Written as DNA, the CDR3 is TGTGCCAGTAGTATAGAAGGACACAGTCAGCCCCAGCATTTT. Using reference TRBV19 and TRBJ1-5 for the parts outside the CDR3, the full variable domain is DGGITQSPKYLFRKEGQNVTLSCEQNLNHDAMYWYRQDPGQGLRLIYYSQIVNDFQKGDIAEGYSVSREKKESFPLTVTSAQKNPTAFYLCASSIEGHSQPQHFGDGTRLSIL.

CDR3 sequence: CASSLTGDRPANSPLHF. CDR3 bases: TGTGCCAGCAGCCTGACAGGGGACAGGCCGGCTAATTCACCCCTCCACTTT. This sequence joins TRBV7-2 and TRBJ1-6, with 8 bases matching TRBD1. V shed 5 bases and J 6 bases; nucleotides not matched to a gene: 12. This CDR3 comprises 17 residues. Germline V lookup: CDR1 SGHTA, CDR2 FQGNSA.

This chain links TRBV5-8 with TRBJ1-6; TRBD1 agrees at 9 bases. This CDR3 spans 15 amino acids. V trimming: 4 bases; J trimming: 14 bases; junction bases outside the gene matches: 13. CDR1 and CDR2 from the germline V gene are SGHTS and YDEGEE. The CDR3 DNA sequence: TGTGCCAGCAGCCCGGCACAGGGGGCGCGACTTTCCCTCCACTTT. This sequence encodes CASSPAQGARLSLHF.

This clone was counted a few times. The CDR3 DNA follows: TGCGCCAGCAGCCCCAAGAGGAGGTTGACCTACGAGCAGTACTTC. Its translation: CASSPKRRLTYEQYF. The gene calls are TRBV5-1 and TRBJ2-7; tentatively, D is TRBD2 (5 bases). V was cut by 4 bases and J by 2 bases, with 16 bases left in between. The CDR3 is 15 residues long. Per germline, CDR1 SGHRS and CDR2 YFSETQ.

This rearrangement joins TRBV19 to TRBJ1-4, with D perhaps TRBD1 (5 bases). There are 15 residues in the CDR3. Trimming stripped 7 bases from V and 5 bases from J, with 17 bases between. Germline lookup yields CDR1 LNHDA and CDR2 SQIVND (reference sequence). The CDR3 here is CASKGGDLGNEKLFF. The CDR3 DNA follows: TGTGCCAGTAAGGGAGGGGACCTGGGAAATGAAAAACTGTTTTTT.

This chain connects TRBV7-2 to TRBJ2-4; 7 bases line up with TRBD2. Germline V CDR1 and CDR2: SGHTA, FQGNSA. CDR3 length equals 16 residues. V trimming: 2 bases; J trimming: 3 bases; junction bases outside the gene matches: 7. DNA of the CDR3: TGTGCCAGCAGCTTAAGTCGGAGCGGGGTCAAAAACATTCAGTACTTC. This codes for CASSLSRSGVKNIQYF.

The chain carries TRBV9 and TRBJ1-6; D gene ambiguous. CDR1 and CDR2 (germline): SGDLS, YYNGEE. The CDR3 loop spans 17 amino acids. Trimming removed 0 bases at V and 8 bases at J, with 18 bases between. The CDR3 bases are TGTGCCAGCAGCGTAGCTTTAGGAGGGTCAGGCCATTCACCCCTCCACTTT. This gives the protein CASSVALGGSGHSPLHF.

This chain links TRBV6-6 with TRBJ1-2; 8 nucleotides match TRBD1. Germline CDR1 and CDR2: MNHNY and SVGAGI (reference sequence). The junction had 16 bases not matched to a gene; V was cut back by 8 bases and J by 8 bases. This CDR3 comprises 15 residues. The CDR3 coding sequence is TGTGCCAGCCTAGGTCAGGGGGCCCAGGGAACGGGCTACACCTTC. It codes for CASLGQGAQGTGYTF.

J is TRBJ2-7 and V is TRBV5-1; D is unclear. Germline values: CDR1 SGHRS, CDR2 YFSETQ. This CDR3 region has 13 residues. V shed 1 base and J shed 2 bases, with 7 bases lying between them. CDR3 in DNA: TGCGCCAGCAGCTTGCAGGCTACCTACGAGCAGTACTTC. It codes for CASSLQATYEQYF.

This chain joins TRBV30 and TRBJ2-3; D perhaps matches TRBD2 (7 bases). CDR1 is GTSNPN and CDR2 is SVGIG in the germline V gene (reference sequence). CDR3 length: 15 residues. V was trimmed by 4 bases and J by 0 bases, leaving 14 bases between them. The CDR3 reads CAWNGRGGSTDTQYF. Here the CDR3 DNA reads TGTGCCTGGAATGGGAGGGGGGGGAGCACAGATACGCAGTATTTT.

This clone appeared a single time. V and J are TRBV11-3 and TRBJ1-1; 7 bases align to TRBD1. The V gene end was trimmed by 5 bases and the J gene end by 0 bases; junction bases not matched to a gene: 6. CDR3 length: 15 residues. Looked up from germline, CDR1 is SGHNT and CDR2 is YENEEA. The CDR3 loop is CASSPRQGLNTEAFF. The CDR3 nucleotides read TGTGCCAGCAGCCCCCGACAGGGATTGAACACTGAAGCTTTCTTT.

The V gene is TRBV3-1 (or the pseudogene TRBV3-2), the J gene TRBJ1-5; possibly TRBD1 for D (6 bases). Germline lookup yields CDR1 LGHDT and CDR2 YNNKEL (reference sequence). The CDR3 spans 13 residues. Trimming shortened V by 3 bases and J by 5 bases, and 8 bases separated the two germline ends. As DNA, the CDR3 is TGTGCCAGCAGCCAGGCAGGGGATCAGCCCCAGCATTTT. Amino acids: CASSQAGDQPQHF.